A single sample is the source of the 18 T cell receptor beta chains below, sequenced in a study of identifying expanded T cells in peripheral blood. Sequencing was performed with immunoSEQ multiplex PCR; in TCRdb, only in-frame clones are kept and a portion is missing. The table lists tens of thousands of clones, around 90% of them singletons, with about 6% in the top ten. The sequenced material came from blood. These receptors all come from a person between 18 and 75 years old in good health.

In nucleotides, the CDR3 is TGTGCCTGGTGCCCCGGGCAGGGGTTGAACACTGAAGCTTTCTTT. Its translation is CAWCPGQGLNTEAFF. The chain joins TRBV30 to TRBJ1-1, with a weak D call TRBD1 (6 bases). The germline V and J ends were trimmed by 5 bases and 0 bases, with 16 bases remaining between them. Germline V CDR1 and CDR2: GTSNPN, SVGIG (reference sequence). This CDR3 is built from 15 residues. The complete variable domain, with remaining parts taken from reference TRBV30 and TRBJ1-1, reads SQTIHQWPATLVQPVGSPLSLECTVEGTSNPNLYWYRQAAGRGLQLLFYSVGIGQISSEVPQNLSASRPQDRQFILSSKKLLLSDSGFYLCAWCPGQGLNTEAFFGQGTRLTVV.

The rearrangement joins TRBV5-1 to TRBJ2-2; 9 bases are a match to TRBD2. CDR3 length: 15 residues. Germline-derived CDR1 and CDR2 are SGHRS and YFSETQ. The V segment lost 4 bases and the J segment 4 bases; nucleotides outside the gene matches: 5. CDR3 DNA sequence: TGCGCCAGCAGCCTGGGACTAGCCGCCACCGGGGAGCTGTTTTTT. Protein sequence: CASSLGLAATGELFF.

The V and J genes are TRBV7-9 and TRBJ1-1; tentative D call: TRBD1 (6 bases). This CDR3 spans 15 amino acids. The V end was cut by 5 bases, the J end by 2 bases, with 15 bases between. In germline, CDR1 is SEHNR, CDR2 FQNEAQ (reference sequence). The chain's CDR3 is CASSQLAGANTEAFF. CDR3 DNA: TGTGCCAGCAGCCAGCTAGCGGGGGCCAACACTGAAGCTTTCTTT.

The CDR3 here is CASSLVPTGNQRYTQYF. CDR3 nucleotides: TGTGCCAGCAGCTTGGTTCCAACAGGGAATCAGAGATATACGCAGTATTTT. This rearrangement joins TRBV5-6 to TRBJ2-3; tentative D call: TRBD1 (6 bases). CDR3 length: 17 residues. V was shortened by 0 bases and J by 7 bases, with 21 bases between the two germline ends. Looked up from germline, CDR1 is SGHDT and CDR2 is YYEEEE.

The chain uses TRBV10-3 and TRBJ1-1, with unresolved D. This CDR3 comprises 15 residues. V was shortened by 7 bases and J by 3 bases, with 18 bases between the two germline ends. Germline V CDR1 and CDR2: ENHRY, SYGVKD. Here the CDR3 reads CAINSEPSADTEAFF. CDR3 nucleotide sequence: TGTGCCATCAATTCTGAGCCTTCGGCGGACACTGAAGCTTTCTTT.

The V and J genes are TRBV29-1 and TRBJ2-1, with no clear D. Germline V gene sequence: CDR1 SQVTM, CDR2 ANQGSEA. V was trimmed by 5 bases and J by 6 bases, leaving 5 bases between them. The CDR3 extends over 10 amino acids. CDR3 in amino acids: CSVLSNEQFF. CDR3 DNA: TGCAGCGTTCTGAGCAATGAGCAGTTCTTC.

The chain combines TRBV5-1 with TRBJ2-3; 8 nucleotides match TRBD2. Per the germline V gene, CDR1 is SGHRS and CDR2 is YFSETQ. The CDR3 covers 18 residues. V lost 3 bases, J lost 2 bases, and 14 bases stayed unmatched. The CDR3 sequence: CASSSTGRGVSHTDTQYF. CDR3 bases: TGCGCCAGCAGCTCGACGGGGCGGGGGGTCTCGCACACAGATACGCAGTATTTT.

The V call is TRBV21-1, the J call TRBJ2-7; the table calls TRBD1, which could not be checked here. TRBV21-1 is reported as a pseudogene. The CDR3 runs 15 residues. CDR3 in DNA: TGTGCCAGCAGCCCCGGGGCAGGGGAGTGCTACGAGCAGTACTTC. Encoded protein: CASSPGAGECYEQYF.

The chain joins TRBV30 to TRBJ1-2, with TRBD1 matching 8 bases. V lost 8 bases and J lost 3; bases outside the gene matches: 11. This CDR3 contains 14 residues. Germline V gives CDR1 GTSNPN, CDR2 SVGIG (reference sequence). CDR3 in DNA: TGTGCCCAGACCAGGGGGCATAGGGACTATGGCTACACCTTC. Its protein is CAQTRGHRDYGYTF.

The chain recombines TRBV5-1 with TRBJ1-4, with 11 bases matching TRBD1. After removal of 2 bases from V and 8 bases from J, the junction contained 5 bases not matched to a gene. Germline CDR1 and CDR2: SGHRS and YFSETQ. This CDR3 is 15 amino acids long. For the CDR3, the DNA is TGCGCCAGCAGCTTACCGGGACAGGGGGGCGAAAAACTGTTTTTT. It specifies CASSLPGQGGEKLFF.

This clone turned up a few times. The V call is TRBV5-1, the J call TRBJ1-1, with D possibly TRBD1 on 5 matching bases. Per the germline V gene, CDR1 is SGHRS and CDR2 is YFSETQ. V was cut by 2 bases and J by 5 bases, with 10 bases left in between. The CDR3 has 13 residues. The CDR3 nucleotides read TGCGCCAGCAGCTTCGGGGCCGGGACTGAAGCTTTCTTT. Translation: CASSFGAGTEAFF.

The V call is TRBV7-6, the J call TRBJ2-7, with TRBD1 matching 11 bases. The CDR3 sequence is 15 residues long. The V gene's germline CDR1 is SGHVS and CDR2 FNYEAQ. Trimming removed 4 bases from V and 6 bases from J; junction bases left unmatched: 8. The CDR3 nucleotides are TGTGCCAGCAGCTCATTAGTCGGGACAGGGGGCGAGCAGTACTTC. It yields the protein CASSSLVGTGGEQYF.

The chain links TRBV19 to TRBJ1-3; 7 bases line up with TRBD1. This CDR3 spans 15 amino acids. Losses at the gene ends were 5 bases for V and 2 bases for J; bases not matched to a gene: 6. Germline CDR1 reads LNHDA; CDR2 reads SQIVND (reference sequence). Here the CDR3 DNA reads TGTGCCAGTAGTGCAGGGGGAAAGACTGGAAACACCATATATTTT. Its protein product is CASSAGGKTGNTIYF.

This chain joins TRBV7-3 and TRBJ2-3, with 12 bases that match TRBD2. The V gene end was trimmed by 0 bases and the J gene end by 2 bases; junction bases not matched to a gene: 6. The V gene's germline CDR1 is SGHTA and CDR2 FQGTGA. This CDR3 comprises 18 residues. The CDR3 sequence: CASSLTSGLAGTTDTQYF. The DNA of the CDR3 is TGTGCCAGCAGCTTAACATCAGGACTAGCGGGGACCACAGATACGCAGTATTTT.

This chain uses TRBV4-1 with TRBJ1-2; 9 bases align to TRBD1. V dropped 4 bases and J dropped 7; count of bases not matched to a gene: 7. The CDR3 is 14 residues long. Germline values: CDR1 MGHRA, CDR2 YSYEKL. In DNA, the CDR3 is TGCGCCAGCAGCCTGGGACAGGGCAAGGGTGGCTACACCTTC. Encoded protein: CASSLGQGKGGYTF.

This chain connects TRBV2 to TRBJ1-6; perhaps TRBD1 as D (5 bases). CDR1 and CDR2 (germline): SNHLY, FYNNEI. The CDR3 consists of 16 residues. V was pared by 1 base and J by 4 bases, with 11 bases between. The CDR3 sequence: CASSEEGRGYNSPLHF. CDR3 nucleotide sequence: TGTGCCAGCAGTGAAGAGGGAAGGGGTTATAATTCACCCCTCCACTTT.

The CDR3 sequence: CASSRGDNTEAFF. In nucleotides, the CDR3 is TGCGCCAGCAGCCGAGGAGATAACACTGAAGCTTTCTTT. The gene calls are TRBV5-1 and TRBJ1-1; D is ambiguous. This CDR3 is 13 amino acids long. V was clipped by 4 bases and J by 2 bases, with 9 bases between them. Germline values: CDR1 SGHRS, CDR2 YFSETQ.

The sample holds a few counts of this clone. This chain links TRBV7-3 with TRBJ1-2, with D hard to call. The V gene lost 4 bases and the J gene lost 1 base, with 7 bases spanning the gap. The CDR3 spans 13 residues. CDR1 and CDR2 from the germline V gene are SGHTA and FQGTGA. The chain's CDR3 is CASSSDDNYGYTF. The CDR3 bases are TGTGCCAGCAGCTCGGATGATAACTATGGCTACACCTTC.